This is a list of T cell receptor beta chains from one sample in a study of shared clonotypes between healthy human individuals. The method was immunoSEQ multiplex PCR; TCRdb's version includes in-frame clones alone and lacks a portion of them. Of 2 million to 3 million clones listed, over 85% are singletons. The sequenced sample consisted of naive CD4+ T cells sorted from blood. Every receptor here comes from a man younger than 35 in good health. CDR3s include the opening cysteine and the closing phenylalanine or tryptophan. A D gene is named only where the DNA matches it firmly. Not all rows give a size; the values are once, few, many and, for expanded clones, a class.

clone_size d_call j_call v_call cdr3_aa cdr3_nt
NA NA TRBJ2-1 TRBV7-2 CASSSSSRSSYNEQFF TGTGCCAGCAGCTCCTCTTCCCGGTCCTCCTACAATGAGCAGTTCTTC
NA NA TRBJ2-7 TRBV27 CASGRELSYEQYF TGTGCCAGCGGAAGAGAACTCTCCTACGAGCAGTACTTC
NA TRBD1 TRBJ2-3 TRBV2 CASRLDRGTDTQYF TGTGCCAGCAGATTGGACAGGGGAACAGATACGCAGTATTTT
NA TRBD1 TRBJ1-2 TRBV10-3 CAISESGTGFNNYGYTF TGTGCCATCAGTGAGTCCGGGACAGGCTTTAATAACTATGGCTACACCTTC
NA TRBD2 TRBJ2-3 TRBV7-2 CASSLGSAGGPGDTQYF TGTGCCAGCAGCTTAGGAAGCGCGGGAGGGCCGGGAGATACGCAGTATTTT
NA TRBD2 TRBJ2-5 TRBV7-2 CASSPSGLAGNF TGTGCCAGCAGCCCCTCGGGACTAGCGGGGAACTTC
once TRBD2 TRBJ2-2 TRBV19 CASSTTLRGPGLAGGHSTGELFF TGTGCCAGTAGTACCACGCTCAGGGGACCGGGACTAGCGGGAGGGCACAGCACCGGGGAGCTGTTTTTT
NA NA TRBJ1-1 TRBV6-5 CATTTGGGPNTEAFF TGTGCCACCACCACCGGGGGGGGACCGAACACTGAAGCTTTCTTT
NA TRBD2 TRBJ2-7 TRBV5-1 CASSLAGGISSYEQYF TGCGCCAGCAGCTTGGCCGGGGGGATAAGCTCCTACGAGCAGTACTTC
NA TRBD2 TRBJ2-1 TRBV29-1 CSAGPGGSSYNEQFF TGCAGCGCCGGACCCGGGGGGAGCTCCTACAATGAGCAGTTCTTC
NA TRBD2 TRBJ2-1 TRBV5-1 CASSYVGLAGGRDEQFF TGCGCCAGCAGCTACGTTGGACTAGCGGGGGGGCGTGATGAGCAGTTCTTC
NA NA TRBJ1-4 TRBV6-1 CASRRFNEKLFF TGTGCCAGCAGGAGGTTTAATGAAAAACTGTTTTTT
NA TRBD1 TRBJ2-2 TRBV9 CASSDRTGGLTGELFF TGTGCCAGCAGCGATCGGACAGGGGGACTCACCGGGGAGCTGTTTTTT
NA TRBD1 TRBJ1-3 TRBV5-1 CASSSMTGSGNTIYF TGCGCCAGCAGCTCCATGACAGGGTCGGGAAACACCATATATTTT
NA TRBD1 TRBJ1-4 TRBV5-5 CASSGAGQGYEKLFF TGTGCCAGCAGCGGGGCGGGACAGGGGTACGAAAAACTGTTTTTT
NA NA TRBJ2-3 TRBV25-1 CASSDLGRSPSDTQYF TGTGCCAGCAGTGACTTGGGCAGGTCTCCCTCGGATACGCAGTATTTT
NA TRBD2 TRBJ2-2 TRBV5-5 CATSRIAGPNTGELFF TGTGCCACCTCAAGAATAGCGGGCCCGAACACCGGGGAGCTGTTTTTT
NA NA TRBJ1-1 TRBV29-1 CSVDRGGNTEAFF TGCAGCGTTGATCGTGGGGGCAACACTGAAGCTTTCTTT
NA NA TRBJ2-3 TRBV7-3 CASSLKTGTGTDTQYF TGTGCCAGCAGCTTAAAAACGGGGACGGGCACAGATACGCAGTATTTT
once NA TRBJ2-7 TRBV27 CASSSGNLLYEQYF TGTGCCAGCAGTTCCGGGAATTTGCTCTACGAGCAGTACTTC
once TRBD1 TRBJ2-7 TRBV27 CASSLGGQGNEQYF TGTGCCAGCAGTTTAGGCGGACAGGGGAACGAGCAGTACTTC
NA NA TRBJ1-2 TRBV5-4 CASSLDLGSYGYTF TGTGCCAGCAGCTTGGATTTGGGATCCTATGGCTACACCTTC
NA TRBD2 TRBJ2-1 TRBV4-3 CASSQASGRTYNEQFF TGCGCCAGCAGCCAAGCTAGCGGGAGGACCTACAATGAGCAGTTCTTC
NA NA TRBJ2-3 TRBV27 CASSLGLGVSGTQYF TGTGCCAGCAGTTTGGGGTTGGGGGTCAGTGGTACGCAGTATTTT
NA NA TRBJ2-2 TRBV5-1 CASTGTSNTGELFF TGCGCCAGTACAGGGACGTCAAACACCGGGGAGCTGTTTTTT
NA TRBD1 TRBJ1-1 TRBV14 CASSLSLDRGTEAFF TGTGCCAGCAGCCTCTCCCTGGACAGGGGCACTGAAGCTTTCTTT
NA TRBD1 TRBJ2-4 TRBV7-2 CASSPGGSAKNIQYF TGTGCCAGCAGTCCAGGGGGCTCGGCCAAAAACATTCAGTACTTC
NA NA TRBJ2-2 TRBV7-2 CASSSPGGGANTGELFF TGTGCCAGCAGCTCGCCCGGTGGGGGGGCCAACACCGGGGAGCTGTTTTTT
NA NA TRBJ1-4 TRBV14 CASGPPGQRTEKLFF TGTGCCAGCGGCCCTCCGGGACAAAGGACTGAAAAACTGTTTTTT
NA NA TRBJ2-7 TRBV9 CASSVATGLSSEQYF TGTGCCAGCAGCGTAGCTACGGGACTCTCGTCCGAGCAGTACTTC
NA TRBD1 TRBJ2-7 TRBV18 CASSLGTVSLYEQYF TGTGCCAGCTCCCTAGGGACAGTCTCTCTCTACGAGCAGTACTTC
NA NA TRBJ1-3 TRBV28 CASGPGDNSGNTIYF TGTGCCAGCGGCCCCGGGGACAACTCTGGAAACACCATATATTTT
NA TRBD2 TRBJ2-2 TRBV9 CASSVVLAGGPGELFF TGTGCCAGCAGCGTAGTGCTAGCGGGAGGTCCCGGGGAGCTGTTTTTT
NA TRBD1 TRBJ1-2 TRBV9 CASSAETGQHGYTF TGTGCCAGCAGCGCCGAGACAGGGCAACATGGCTACACCTTC
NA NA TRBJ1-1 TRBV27 CASSLSGRIGWRPEAFF TGTGCCAGCAGTTTATCGGGCAGGATTGGATGGAGACCTGAAGCTTTCTTT
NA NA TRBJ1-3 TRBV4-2 CASSQVGTHSGNTIYF TGTGCCAGCAGCCAAGTGGGGACCCACTCTGGAAACACCATATATTTT
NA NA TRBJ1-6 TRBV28 CANPRGGSNSPLHF TGTGCCAACCCACGGGGGGGCTCTAATTCACCCCTCCACTTT
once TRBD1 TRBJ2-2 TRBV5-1 CASSKVTGARNTGELFF TGCGCCAGCAGCAAGGTGACAGGGGCAAGGAACACCGGGGAGCTGTTTTTT
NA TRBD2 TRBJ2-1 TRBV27 CASSFRSGREYNEQFF TGTGCCAGCAGTTTTCGTAGCGGGAGAGAGTACAATGAGCAGTTCTTC
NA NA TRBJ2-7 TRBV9 CASSARGTSYEQYF TGTGCCAGCAGCGCCAGAGGGACCTCCTACGAGCAGTACTTC
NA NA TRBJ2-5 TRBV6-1 CASSEDVRGGTQYF TGTGCCAGCAGTGAAGATGTCAGAGGGGGGACCCAGTACTTC
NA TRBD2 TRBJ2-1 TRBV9 CASSVAISGGSSYNEQFF TGTGCCAGCAGCGTAGCTATCAGCGGGGGCAGCTCCTACAATGAGCAGTTCTTC
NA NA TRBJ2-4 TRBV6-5 CASTETGLGIQYF TGTGCCAGCACAGAGACTGGTCTAGGGATTCAGTACTTC
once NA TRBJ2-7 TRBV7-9 CASSLVPGSYEQYF TGTGCCAGCAGCTTAGTGCCGGGGTCCTACGAGCAGTACTTC
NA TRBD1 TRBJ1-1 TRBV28 CASRRTGTDVNTEAFF TGTGCCAGCAGACGAACCGGGACAGACGTGAACACTGAAGCTTTCTTT
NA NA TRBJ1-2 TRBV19 CASSIVGTESGYTF TGTGCCAGTAGTATAGTAGGGACCGAGAGCGGCTACACCTTC